This T cell receptor beta chain originates from a study of neurological immune-mediated disorders. This clonotype appeared many times. Its antigen is undetermined. Synthesis of cDNA was carried out by template-switch 5'RACE. The reaction used 10-nucleotide random UMIs. MiXCR, run by TCRdb on the 5' RACE reads, gives a single entry per CDR3 protein. The repertoire holds about 49,000 distinct CDR3 sequences, with 9% to 10% as singletons. Time point denoted: longitudinal time-point 1 (baseline). The unsorted libraries originated from 2 million PBMCs kept at -80 C. Study-wide results and caveats: The highest TCR clonal expansion occurred in HTLV-1-associated myelopathy; multiple sclerosis fell below healthy controls.

Germline CDR1 is SGHTA and CDR2 is FQGNSA. V was trimmed by 6 bases and J by 2 bases, leaving 14 bases between them. The CDR3 sequence is 15 residues long. Sequencing was done on a sample of PBMCs. The chain uses TRBV7-2 and TRBJ1-5; no definite D call. This clonotype originated in a middle-aged woman in good health. The CDR3 nucleotides read TGTGCCAGCAGTCCCTACCCAGGAGGCAATCAGCCCCAGCATTTT. It is translated as CASSPYPGGNQPQHF.